The 9 T cell receptor beta chains given below trace back to one sample, sequenced in a study of Graves' ophthalmopathy and Graves' hyperthyroidism. TCR beta CDR3 regions were amplified from RNA transcripts. In the first round, RT-PCR was carried out with HTBI primers, and a multiplex PCR formed the second round. TCRdb called the multiplex PCR reads again in MiXCR, with one record for every CDR3 protein. There are a few hundred thousand distinct CDR3 sequences in the sample; about a sixth occur only once, and over 9% lies in the top ten. The specimen was peripheral blood. These receptors came from an adult man with Graves' ophthalmopathy.

This clonotype was seen repeatedly, ten times or more. This chain connects TRBV6-5 to TRBJ1-1; 7 bases fit TRBD1. Germline CDR1 and CDR2: MNHEY and SVGAGI. This CDR3 region has 14 residues. V trimming: 4 bases; J trimming: 2 bases; junction bases outside the gene matches: 4. CDR3 in DNA: TGTGCCAGCAGTTTCCGGGACAGTAACACTGAAGCTTTCTTT. Protein sequence: CASSFRDSNTEAFF.

This clonotype was counted a few times. The chain carries TRBV15 and TRBJ2-7, with a weak D call TRBD1 (6 bases). Per the germline V gene, CDR1 is LNHNV and CDR2 is YYDKDF (reference sequence). The CDR3 has 15 amino acids. V lost 0 bases and J lost 6, with 15 bases in between. The CDR3 DNA reads as TGTGCCACCAGCAGAGAGAAAGGGGGAAGGGGCGAGCAGTACTTC. Protein product: CATSREKGGRGEQYF.

This clonotype was seen ten or more times. This may stem from a read error, because a much larger clone lies one nucleotide away. It is likely a read error, because the conserved phenylalanine at the end of the CDR3 is missing. This chain joins TRBV24-1 and TRBJ2-7; perhaps TRBD1 as D (6 bases). The V gene's germline CDR1 is KGHDR and CDR2 SFDVKD. V was clipped by 2 bases and J by 7 bases, with 8 bases between them. The CDR3 runs 12 residues. The CDR3: CATSDWGTEQYL. CDR3 DNA: TGTGCCACCAGTGATTGGGGGACAGAGCAGTACCTC.

Many counts were recorded for this clonotype. The J gene is TRBJ1-1, the V gene TRBV7-9; 10 bases fit TRBD1. V was clipped by 11 bases and J by 5 bases; unmatched bases: 2. This CDR3 contains 11 residues. Germline V gene data show CDR1 as SEHNR and CDR2 as FQNEAQ (reference sequence). In nucleotides, the CDR3 is TGTGCCTCGGACAGGGGGACTGAAGCTTTCTTT. The encoded protein is CASDRGTEAFF. Together with reference TRBV7-9 and TRBJ1-1, the CDR3 gives the full variable domain: DTGVSQNPRHKITKRGQNVTFRCDPISEHNRLYWYRQTLGQGPEFLTYFQNEAQLEKSRLLSDRFSAERPKGSFSTLEIQRTEQGDSAMYLCASDRGTEAFFGQGTRLTVV.

The chain has TRBV6-1 and TRBJ1-1; D remains unclear. Trimming cost V 8 bases and J 0 bases, with 13 bases left between them. This CDR3 is 14 amino acids long. Germline V gene data show CDR1 as MNHNS and CDR2 as SASEGT. CDR3 amino acids: CASLPPVVNTEAFF. As DNA, the CDR3 is TGTGCCAGCCTTCCCCCTGTCGTGAACACTGAAGCTTTCTTT.

The chain combines TRBV28 with TRBJ1-5, with D hard to call. This CDR3 is built from 12 residues. Germline V gives CDR1 MDHEN, CDR2 SYDVKM. The V end lost 6 bases, the J end lost 7 bases, and 10 bases lay between the germline ends. The CDR3 DNA sequence: TGTGCCAGCAGGAAGGACGGGCAGCCCCAGCATTTT. It is translated as CASRKDGQPQHF.

At least ten counts were recorded for this clonotype. The chain couples TRBV20-1 to TRBJ2-7; weak D call: TRBD1 (5 bases). This CDR3 spans 12 amino acids. The germline CDR1 and CDR2 sequences are DFQATT and SNEGSKA (reference sequence). Trimming stripped 4 bases from V and 6 bases from J, with 13 bases between. CDR3 amino acids: CSAILGVAEQYF. CDR3 coding DNA: TGCAGTGCTATTTTAGGGGTCGCCGAGCAGTACTTC.

The chain recombines TRBV30 with TRBJ2-7; either TRBD1 or TRBD2 may supply D (5 bases each). Trimming left V 8 bases short and J 4 bases short, with 12 bases between. Germline CDR1 and CDR2: GTSNPN and SVGIG (reference sequence). The CDR3 is 11 residues long. CDR3 in DNA: TGTGCCCACGCCGGGGCATACGAGCAGTACTTC. Its translation: CAHAGAYEQYF.

This clonotype has ten or more counts. An end of the junction differs from the germline gene, which may be a read error. V and J are TRBV5-5 and TRBJ2-5; no clear D. This CDR3 region has 13 residues. Looked up from germline, CDR1 is SGHKS and CDR2 is YYEKEE (reference sequence). This CDR3 is CASSTRMEDTQYF. CDR3 DNA: TGTGCCAGCAGCACAAGGATGGAAGATACCCAGTACTTC.